A single sample gave rise to the 12 T cell receptor beta chains below, sequenced in a study of blood T cells in healthy people across ages. A second PCR, run for 7 to 11 cycles, used a sample-barcoded 5' primer plus a J-beta primer mix. Via MiXCR, TCRdb re-called the 5' RACE reads, giving one row per CDR3 protein. The table shows approximately 730,000 distinct CDR3 sequences, with about 53% occurring only once. The material sequenced was blood. These receptors all stem from an elderly man in good health.

This clonotype is a singleton in its sample. Germline is not matched at one junction end, which may reflect a read error. J is TRBJ2-1 and V is TRBV7-2; 9 bases are a match to TRBD2. This CDR3 comprises 19 residues. Germline-derived CDR1 and CDR2 are SGHTA and FQGNSA. The CDR3 loop is CASGLYRLAGLGSYNEQFF. The CDR3 DNA reads as TGTGCCAGCGGCTTATATCGGCTAGCGGGACTGGGCTCCTACAATGAGCAGTTCTTC. Together with reference TRBV7-2 and TRBJ2-1, the CDR3 gives the full variable domain: GAGVSQSPSNKVTEKGKDVELRCDPISGHTALYWYRQSLGQGLEFLIYFQGNSAPDKSGLPSDRFSAERTGGSVSTLTIQRTQQEDSAVYLCASGLYRLAGLGSYNEQFFGPGTRLTVL.

V and J are TRBV28 and TRBJ1-1; no definite D call. CDR3 size: 13 residues. With 2 bases removed from V and 1 base from J, the gap between germline ends came to 5 bases. CDR1 and CDR2 (germline): MDHEN, SYDVKM. DNA for the CDR3: TGTGCCAGCAGTTTAAACGAGAACACTGAAGCTTTCTTT. It specifies CASSLNENTEAFF.

Of note for this clonotype: One end of the junction is discordant with germline, which a read error may explain. The V call is TRBV7-3, the J call TRBJ1-2; a weak D match, TRBD1 (5 bases). Germline-derived CDR1 and CDR2 are SGHTA and FQGTGA. The CDR3 totals 18 residues. The CDR3 nucleotides read TGTGCCAGCAGCTTAACGGGGGGTCCCAGTCCTCAGGACTATAGCTACACCTTC. This encodes CASSLTGGPSPQDYSYTF.

The rearrangement joins TRBV6-1 to TRBJ2-7, with 7 bases aligning to TRBD1. Germline V gene data show CDR1 as MNHNS and CDR2 as SASEGT. The CDR3 spans 11 residues. Trimming took 8 bases from V and 12 from J; bases not matched to a gene: 10. For the CDR3, the DNA is TGTGCCAGCGATTGGGGTAGGGGGCCGTACTTC. Translating gives CASDWGRGPYF.

J is TRBJ2-5 and V is TRBV11-1; 8 bases line up with TRBD1. This CDR3 contains 15 residues. Germline assignment: CDR1 SGHAT and CDR2 FQDESV (reference sequence). V lost 5 bases, J lost 5 bases, and 10 bases stayed unmatched. The CDR3 DNA follows: TGTGCCAGCAGCCCTTTAACAGGGGGTCGGGAGACCCAGTACTTC. It yields the protein CASSPLTGGRETQYF.

This clonotype was counted between two and nine times. The chain is built from TRBV7-9 and TRBJ1-3, with D possibly matching TRBD1 (5 bases). Trimming left V 2 bases short and J 2 bases short, with 7 bases between. The CDR3 length is 14 residues. The germline V gene encodes CDR1 SEHNR and CDR2 FQNEAQ (reference sequence). The CDR3 DNA sequence: TGTGCCAGCAGCTTACCGGGACCTGGAAACACCATATATTTT. Translation gives CASSLPGPGNTIYF.

The chain links TRBV29-1 to TRBJ2-7; unclear D gene. Trimming cost V 7 bases and J 2 bases, with 21 bases left between them. Germline-derived CDR1 and CDR2 are SQVTM and ANQGSEA. CDR3 length: 15 residues. CDR3 DNA: TGCAGCGCCAGAAAGGGCAGAAATAACCCCTACGAGCAGTACTTC. Its translation: CSARKGRNNPYEQYF.

This chain links TRBV3-1 with TRBJ2-5, with D hard to call. With 5 bases removed from V and 11 bases from J, the gap between germline ends came to 12 bases. Germline CDR1 reads LGHDT; CDR2 reads YNNKEL (reference sequence). CDR3 length: 11 amino acids. The CDR3 loop reads CASSVRDEQYF. CDR3 in DNA: TGTGCCAGCAGCGTAAGAGATGAGCAGTACTTC.

This clonotype has a single count. The V gene is TRBV12-3 or TRBV12-4, the J gene TRBJ2-1; 7 nucleotides agree with TRBD2. The CDR3 has 15 residues. J gave up 0 bases and V 6 bases, and 5 bases lay outside the gene matches. The CDR3 sequence is CASRPAGTSYNEQFF. CDR3 bases: TGTGCCAGCAGACCAGCGGGAACCTCCTACAATGAGCAGTTCTTC.

The chain employs TRBV18 and TRBJ1-2; 9 nucleotides agree with TRBD1. CDR1 KGHSH and CDR2 LQKENI come from the germline V gene. The CDR3 is 15 residues long. Trimming took 3 bases from V and 0 from J; bases not matched to a gene: 2. The CDR3 loop is CASSPGQGTNYGYTF. The CDR3 DNA sequence: TGTGCCAGCTCACCCGGACAGGGGACTAACTATGGCTACACCTTC.

The CDR3 protein is CATSDPLSSEQYF. The CDR3 DNA is TGTGCCACCAGTGATCCGCTAAGTAGTGAGCAGTACTTC. The chain combines TRBV24-1 with TRBJ2-5, with no clear D. There are 13 residues in the CDR3. V gave up 3 bases and J gave up 11 bases, with 15 bases separating them. Germline loops: CDR1 KGHDR, CDR2 SFDVKD.

This clonotype has only one observation. The chain recombines TRBV7-9 with TRBJ2-5, with D maybe TRBD2 (6 bases). Germline lookup yields CDR1 SEHNR and CDR2 FQNEAQ (reference sequence). Trimming left V 5 bases short and J 5 bases short, with 18 bases between. CDR3 length: 15 residues. CDR3 in DNA: TGTGCCAGCAGCCCCAAATGGAGGGTTGGGGAGACCCAGTACTTC. The encoded protein is CASSPKWRVGETQYF.